The 11 T cell receptor beta chains in this list originate from one sample, sequenced in a study of cytomegalovirus exposure and HLA in healthy donors. PCR used 60 Vbeta primers and 13 Jbeta primers. The table came from immunoSEQ multiplex PCR; TCRdb's copy has only in-frame clones and leaves some out. The sample has some 180,000 clones. Sample: PBMCs. The receptors derive from a man under 40 in good health and CMV-seronegative.

The chain combines TRBV6-5 with TRBJ2-2, with D unresolved. This CDR3 region has 16 residues. Germline CDR1 and CDR2: MNHEY and SVGAGI. V shed 0 bases and J shed 0 bases, with 8 bases lying between them. The CDR3 region has the DNA TGTGCCAGCAGTTACTCGTACTCTACGAACACCGGGGAGCTGTTTTTT. Residues: CASSYSYSTNTGELFF.

This rearrangement joins TRBV5-1 to TRBJ2-7, with 7 nucleotides matching TRBD1. CDR1 is SGHRS and CDR2 is YFSETQ in the germline V gene. V dropped 1 base and J dropped 6; count of bases not matched to a gene: 16. This CDR3 has 17 amino acids. The CDR3 coding sequence is TGCGCCAGCAGCTTGTCGGTTGACAGGGTGTTTGCGGGCGAGCAGTACTTC. As protein: CASSLSVDRVFAGEQYF.

V is TRBV10-3 and J is TRBJ1-1, with TRBD1 matching 12 bases. V trimming: 1 base; J trimming: 2 bases; junction bases outside the gene matches: 5. CDR1 is ENHRY and CDR2 is SYGVKD in the germline V gene. The CDR3 length is 17 residues. The CDR3 nucleotides are TGTGCCATCAGTGAGTTCGGGACAGGGGGCCTAAACACTGAAGCTTTCTTT. Translating gives CAISEFGTGGLNTEAFF.

This chain connects TRBV15 to TRBJ1-4; tentative D call: TRBD1 (5 bases). Trimming removed 5 bases at V and 8 bases at J, with 18 bases between. The CDR3 spans 15 residues. From germline, CDR1 is LNHNV and CDR2 YYDKDF (reference sequence). The CDR3 sequence: CATSSNRRGEEKLFF. The CDR3 nucleotides read TGTGCCACCAGCTCTAACAGGAGGGGAGAAGAAAAACTGTTTTTT.

The genes are TRBV7-2 and TRBJ2-3, with a weak D call TRBD2 (6 bases). This CDR3 contains 14 residues. From germline, CDR1 is SGHTA and CDR2 FQGNSA. The germline V and J ends were trimmed by 2 bases and 1 base, with 7 bases remaining between them. CDR3 protein: CASSLPGGTDTQYF. CDR3 DNA sequence: TGTGCCAGCAGCTTACCGGGAGGCACAGATACGCAGTATTTT.

This chain links TRBV10-1 with TRBJ2-7, with 7 bases identical to TRBD1. The germline V gene has CDR1 WNHNN and CDR2 SYGVQD (reference sequence). V was clipped by 5 bases and J by 7 bases; unmatched bases: 11. CDR3 length equals 14 residues. The CDR3 region is CASSLRGQSREQYF. As DNA, the CDR3 is TGCGCCAGCAGTCTGAGGGGGCAGTCGAGGGAGCAGTACTTC.

The V call is TRBV7-9, the J call TRBJ2-3, with D maybe TRBD1 (6 bases). V lost 2 bases to trimming and J lost 2 bases, with 11 bases between them. This CDR3 has 15 amino acids. The V gene's germline CDR1 is SEHNR and CDR2 FQNEAQ (reference sequence). CDR3 bases: TGTGCCAGCAGCTTAATGGCAGGGGCCACAGATACGCAGTATTTT. This codes for CASSLMAGATDTQYF.

The chain combines TRBV7-9 with TRBJ1-1, with 7 positions matching TRBD1. Germline values: CDR1 SEHNR, CDR2 FQNEAQ (reference sequence). The V and J ends lost 5 bases and 10 bases, in that order; junction bases with no gene match: 10. The CDR3 is made up of 13 amino acids. The CDR3 is CASSPTGSQGAFF. The CDR3 nucleotides read TGTGCCAGCAGCCCGACAGGGTCCCAGGGAGCTTTCTTT.

The chain couples TRBV5-1 to TRBJ1-1; 7 nucleotides align to TRBD1. The V gene's germline CDR1 is SGHRS and CDR2 YFSETQ. This CDR3 spans 14 amino acids. V lost 4 bases, J lost 2 bases, and 5 bases stayed unmatched. The CDR3 DNA reads TGCGCCAGCAGCGCAGGGACAGACAACACTGAAGCTTTCTTT. Protein product: CASSAGTDNTEAFF. Variable domain in full (rest from reference TRBV5-1 and TRBJ1-1): KAGVTQTPRYLIKTRGQQVTLSCSPISGHRSVSWYQQTPGQGLQFLFEYFSETQRNKGNFPGRFSGRQFSNSRSEMNVSTLELGDSALYLCASSAGTDNTEAFFGQGTRLTVV.

J is TRBJ1-2 and V is TRBV30, with D uncertain. The V end lost 2 bases, the J end lost 4 bases, and 11 bases lay between the germline ends. CDR3 length equals 13 residues. The germline gives CDR1 GTSNPN, CDR2 SVGIG (reference sequence). The CDR3 nucleotides read TGTGCCTGGAGTAAACTAGACGGCTATGGCTACACCTTC. Translation gives CAWSKLDGYGYTF.

V usage is TRBV7-2 and J usage is TRBJ1-2; tentatively, D is TRBD1 (5 bases). The V gene's germline CDR1 is SGHTA and CDR2 FQGNSA. The CDR3 totals 13 residues. Trimming left V 5 bases short and J 4 bases short, with 11 bases between. CDR3 nucleotides: TGTGCCAGCAGCGACACAGGTTCCTATGGCTACACCTTC. Translation gives CASSDTGSYGYTF.